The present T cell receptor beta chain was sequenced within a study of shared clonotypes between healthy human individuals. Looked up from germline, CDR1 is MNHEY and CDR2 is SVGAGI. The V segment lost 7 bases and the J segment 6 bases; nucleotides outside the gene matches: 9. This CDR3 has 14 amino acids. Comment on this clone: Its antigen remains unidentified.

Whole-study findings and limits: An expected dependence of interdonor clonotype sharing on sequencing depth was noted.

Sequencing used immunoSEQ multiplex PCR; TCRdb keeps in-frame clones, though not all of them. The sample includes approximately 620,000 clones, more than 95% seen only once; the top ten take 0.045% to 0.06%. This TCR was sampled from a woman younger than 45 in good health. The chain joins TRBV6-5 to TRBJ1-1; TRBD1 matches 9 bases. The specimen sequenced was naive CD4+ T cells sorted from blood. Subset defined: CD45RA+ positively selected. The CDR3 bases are TGTGCCAGCACTCGTAACCGGGACAGGGCTGAAGCTTTCTTT. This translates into CASTRNRDRAEAFF.